The sample holds many counts of the clone carrying this T cell receptor beta chain. The record originates from a study of T cell repertoires in cytomegalovirus infection. TCRdb re-called the reads through MiXCR, storing one row per CDR3 protein. The table has fewer than 350,000 distinct CDR3 sequences, under 20% seen once. The CDR3 covers 14 residues. V lost 4 bases, J lost 7 bases, and 7 bases stayed unmatched. Germline CDR1 is MGHRA and CDR2 is YSYEKL. This sequence originates from a human donor in good health (CMV status not recorded). Some clones in this sample may be carry-over from other donors' samples. The sample comprised PBMCs. The rearrangement uses TRBV4-1 and TRBJ2-3; 8 bases are shared with TRBD2. This CDR3 reads CASSRLAGSYTQYF. The CDR3 DNA reads as TGCGCCAGCAGCCGTTTAGCGGGGTCCTATACGCAGTATTTT.